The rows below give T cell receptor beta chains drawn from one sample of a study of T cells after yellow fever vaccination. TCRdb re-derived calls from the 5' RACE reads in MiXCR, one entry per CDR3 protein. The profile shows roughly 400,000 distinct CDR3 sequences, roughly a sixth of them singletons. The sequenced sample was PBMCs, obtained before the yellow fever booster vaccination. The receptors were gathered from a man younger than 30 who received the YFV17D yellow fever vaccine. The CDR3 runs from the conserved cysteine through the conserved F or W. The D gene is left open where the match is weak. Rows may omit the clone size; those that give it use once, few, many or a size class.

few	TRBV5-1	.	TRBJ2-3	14	CASSLDAPTDTQYF	TGCGCCAGCAGCTTGGATGCCCCAACAGATACGCAGTATTTT
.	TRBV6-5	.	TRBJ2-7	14	CASSYSWQSYEQYF	TGTGCCAGCAGTTACTCCTGGCAATCCTACGAGCAGTACTTC
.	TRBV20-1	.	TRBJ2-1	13	CSARQSSYNEQFF	TGCAGTGCTAGACAGAGCTCCTACAATGAGCAGTTCTTC
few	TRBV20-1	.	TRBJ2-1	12	CSARDPGNEQFF	TGCAGTGCTAGAGATCCAGGGAATGAGCAGTTCTTC
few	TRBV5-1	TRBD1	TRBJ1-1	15	CASSAGTGLNTEAFF	TGCGCCAGCAGCGCCGGGACAGGGTTGAACACTGAAGCTTTCTTT
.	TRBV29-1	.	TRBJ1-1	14	CSVEVPYMNTEAFF	TGCAGCGTTGAAGTGCCCTACATGAACACTGAAGCTTTCTTT
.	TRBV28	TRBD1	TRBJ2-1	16	CASSFPGTGGYNEQFF	TGTGCCAGCAGTTTCCCCGGGACAGGGGGCTACAATGAGCAGTTCTTC
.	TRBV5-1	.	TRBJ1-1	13	CASGAKMNTEAFF	TGCGCCAGCGGGGCCAAGATGAACACTGAAGCTTTCTTT
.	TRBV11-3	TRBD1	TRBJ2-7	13	CASSLRGSSMQYF	TGTGCCAGCAGCCTCAGGGGGAGCAGCATGCAGTACTTC
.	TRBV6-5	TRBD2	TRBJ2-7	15	CASRFPGGGGDEQYF	TGTGCCAGCAGGTTTCCGGGGGGGGGAGGCGACGAGCAGTACTTC
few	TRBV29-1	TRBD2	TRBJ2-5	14	CSVELAGYQETQYF	TGCAGCGTTGAACTAGCGGGGTACCAAGAGACCCAGTACTTC
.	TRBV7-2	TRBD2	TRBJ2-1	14	CASSVGLASNEQFF	TGTGCCAGCAGCGTGGGACTAGCGAGTAATGAGCAGTTCTTC
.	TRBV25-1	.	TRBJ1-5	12	CASRQWEGPQHF	TGTGCCAGCAGACAGTGGGAAGGGCCCCAGCATTTT
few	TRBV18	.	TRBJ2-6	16	CASSPTGTSGANVLTF	TGTGCCAGCTCCCCAACGGGGACCTCTGGGGCCAACGTCCTGACTTTC
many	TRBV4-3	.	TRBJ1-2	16	CASSLNNFGGQRGYTF	TGCGCCAGCAGCCTAAATAACTTCGGGGGACAACGTGGCTACACCTTC
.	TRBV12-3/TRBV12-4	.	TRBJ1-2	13	CASSLSSHYGYTF	TGTGCCAGCAGTTTGAGTAGCCACTATGGCTACACCTTC
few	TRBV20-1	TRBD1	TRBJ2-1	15	CSARGRDRVYNEQFF	TGCAGTGCTAGAGGTCGCGACAGGGTATACAATGAGCAGTTCTTC
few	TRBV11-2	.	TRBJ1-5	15	CASSPEYWVGQPQHF	TGTGCCAGCAGCCCGGAGTACTGGGTGGGGCAGCCCCAGCATTTT
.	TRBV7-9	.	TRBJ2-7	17	CASSLGSVVRVSYEQYF	TGTGCCAGCAGCTTAGGTTCGGTGGTACGGGTTTCCTACGAGCAGTACTTC
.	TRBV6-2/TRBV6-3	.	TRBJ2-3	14	CASRLGRILDTQYF	TGTGCCAGCAGGTTGGGCCGGATTCTCGATACGCAGTATTTT
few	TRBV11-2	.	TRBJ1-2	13	CASSDGRPYGYTF	TGTGCCAGCAGCGATGGACGGCCCTATGGCTACACCTTC
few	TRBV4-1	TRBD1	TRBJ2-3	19	CASSQRLRTGQGAADTQYF	TGCGCCAGCAGCCAACGACTCCGAACGGGACAGGGGGCCGCAGATACGCAGTATTTT
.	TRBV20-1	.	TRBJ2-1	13	CSATPGTYNEQFF	TGCAGTGCCACCCCCGGCACCTACAATGAGCAGTTCTTC
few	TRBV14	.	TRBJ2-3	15	CASSPGQYSTDTQYF	TGTGCCAGCAGCCCAGGACAGTATAGCACAGATACGCAGTATTTT
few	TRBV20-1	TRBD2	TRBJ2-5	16	CSARSILAGRGETQYF	TGCAGTGCTAGATCTATTCTAGCGGGGAGGGGGGAGACCCAGTACTTC
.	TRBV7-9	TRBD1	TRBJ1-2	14	CASSLPRTGTGYTF	TGTGCCAGCAGCTTACCCCGGACAGGGACTGGCTACACCTTC
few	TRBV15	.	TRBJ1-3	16	CATSRDPGTSGNTIYF	TGTGCCACCAGCAGAGATCCGGGTACCTCTGGAAACACCATATATTTT
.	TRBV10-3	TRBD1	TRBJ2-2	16	CAISVTGGGRTGELFF	TGTGCCATCAGTGTAACAGGGGGCGGTCGCACCGGGGAGCTGTTTTTT
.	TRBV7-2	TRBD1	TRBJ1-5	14	CASSQRDRGQPQHF	TGTGCCAGCAGCCAGAGGGACAGGGGTCAGCCCCAGCATTTT
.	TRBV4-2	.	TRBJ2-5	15	CASSTRPTGGETQYF	TGTGCCAGCAGCACCCGACCCACCGGGGGAGAGACCCAGTACTTC